This passage covers 26 T cell receptor beta chains from one sample sequenced in a study of shared clonotypes between healthy human individuals. TCRdb keeps only in-frame clones here, not all; method: immunoSEQ multiplex PCR. Of about 120,000 clones in the sample, about 71% were seen once. Sequenced: memory CD8+ T cells sorted from blood. Subset here: CD45RO+ cells pooled with CCR7-negative TemRA cells. Receptors were obtained from a woman in her 30s in good health.

The J gene is TRBJ1-5, the V gene TRBV28, with D possibly being TRBD1 (6 bases). The CDR3 is 15 amino acids. CDR1 is MDHEN, CDR2 SYDVKM, per germline. Trimming shortened V by 5 bases and J by 2 bases, and 13 bases separated the two germline ends. The CDR3 here is CASSPRPGGNQPQHF. CDR3 DNA sequence: TGTGCCAGCAGTCCGAGACCAGGGGGCAATCAGCCCCAGCATTTT.

J is TRBJ1-3 and V is TRBV19, with TRBD1 matching over 7 bases. The CDR3 is made up of 19 amino acids. CDR1 and CDR2 (germline): LNHDA, SQIVND (reference sequence). J was trimmed by 0 bases and V by 2 bases; bases with no gene match: 13. CDR3 residues: CASSIWTGPPNLSGNTIYF. The CDR3 region has the DNA TGTGCCAGTAGTATATGGACAGGCCCTCCAAATCTCTCTGGAAACACCATATATTTT.

The rearrangement joins TRBV4-2 to TRBJ2-6; no definite D call. Germline CDR1 LGHNA, CDR2 YNFKEQ. V was trimmed by 0 bases and J by 0 bases, leaving 6 bases between them. This CDR3 has 16 amino acids. The DNA for the CDR3 is TGTGCCAGCAGCCAAGATACAGCCTCTGGGGCCAACGTCCTGACTTTC. Translation gives CASSQDTASGANVLTF.

CDR3 coding DNA: TGTGCCAGCAGCTCACAGGGGGCAGAGGGCTACACCTTC. It translates to CASSSQGAEGYTF. The rearrangement joins TRBV11-2 to TRBJ1-2; 9 positions agree with TRBD1. Germline values: CDR1 SGHAT, CDR2 FQNNGV. The CDR3 spans 13 residues. V lost 4 bases to trimming and J lost 8 bases; unmatched junction nucleotides: 5.

This chain connects TRBV27 to TRBJ2-7; 9 nucleotides agree with TRBD1. CDR1 is MNHEY, CDR2 SMNVEV, per germline (reference sequence). With 1 base clipped from V and 2 bases from J, the junction kept 6 bases outside the gene matches. This CDR3 has 16 residues. CDR3 DNA: TGTGCCAGCAGTTTATGGGGACAGGGCGGGGCCTACGAGCAGTACTTC. It yields the protein CASSLWGQGGAYEQYF.

This clone was recorded at least ten times. The genes are TRBV7-8 and TRBJ1-1, with no clear D. Trimming took 5 bases from V and 1 from J, leaving 8 bases between them. Germline V lookup: CDR1 SGHVS, CDR2 FQNEAQ. This CDR3 has 13 residues. CDR3 nucleotide sequence: TGTGCCAGCAGCGTAGTTGGGAACACTGAAGCTTTCTTT. Translating gives CASSVVGNTEAFF.

The chain carries TRBV7-9 and TRBJ2-7; D may be TRBD2 (6 bases). Looked up from germline, CDR1 is SEHNR and CDR2 is FQNEAQ (reference sequence). The CDR3 is 16 amino acids. Between the trimmed V and J ends, which lost 5 bases and 3 bases, there was a span of 20 bases. This chain's CDR3 is CASSENRWTIDYEQYF. Written as DNA, the CDR3 is TGTGCCAGCAGCGAGAATAGGTGGACTATCGACTACGAGCAGTACTTC.

This clone has a handful of counts. This rearrangement joins TRBV30 to TRBJ2-4; D is unresolved. The CDR3 runs to 12 residues. CDR1 is GTSNPN, CDR2 SVGIG, per germline (reference sequence). The ends were cut back, 1 base at V and 1 base at J, with 2 bases in the middle. The chain's CDR3 is CAWSDAKNIQYF. The DNA for the CDR3 is TGTGCCTGGAGTGACGCCAAAAACATTCAGTACTTC.

CDR3 in amino acids: CASSELGQGVTGYTF. The CDR3 DNA reads as TGTGCCAGCAGTGAATTGGGACAGGGGGTTACGGGCTACACCTTC. The V call is TRBV25-1, the J call TRBJ1-2, with TRBD1 matching 11 bases. The trim removed 1 base at V and 8 bases at J, leaving 6 bases unmatched. The germline V gene encodes CDR1 MGHDK and CDR2 SYGVNS. The CDR3 contains 15 residues.

The chain couples TRBV27 to TRBJ2-1, with D possibly matching TRBD1 (6 bases). The CDR3 extends over 15 amino acids. Per the germline V gene, CDR1 is MNHEY and CDR2 is SMNVEV (reference sequence). The V end was cut by 5 bases, the J end by 0 bases, with 11 bases between. The CDR3 nucleotides read TGTGCCAGCAGTCCCGGACAGAGCTCCTACAATGAGCAGTTCTTC. Its translation: CASSPGQSSYNEQFF.

The V call is TRBV2, the J call TRBJ2-7; 7 bases line up with TRBD2. V shed 5 bases, J shed 2 bases, and the junction held 12 bases outside the gene matches. The length of the CDR3 is 16 residues. Per the germline V gene, CDR1 is SNHLY and CDR2 is FYNNEI. The CDR3 DNA follows: TGTGCCAGCAGTCCCCCTCGCGGGAGACCTCCCTACGAGCAGTACTTC. Amino acids: CASSPPRGRPPYEQYF.

This clone was seen repeatedly, ten times or more. DNA of the CDR3: TGTGCCAGCAGCCGGACAGGGAACCCCTACAATGAGCAGTTCTTC. Its protein product is CASSRTGNPYNEQFF. This rearrangement joins TRBV6-5 to TRBJ2-1; 8 bases map to TRBD1. Germline lookup yields CDR1 MNHEY and CDR2 SVGAGI. The CDR3 runs 15 residues. The trim removed 6 bases at V and 2 bases at J, leaving 6 bases unmatched.

The chain joins TRBV15 to TRBJ2-3, with D possibly being TRBD2 (6 bases). The germline gives CDR1 LNHNV, CDR2 YYDKDF (reference sequence). The CDR3 extends over 12 amino acids. V lost 1 base, J lost 8 bases, and 7 bases lay in between. The CDR3 region has the DNA TGTGCCACCAGCAGAGGGGGGGTTACGCAGTATTTT. The encoded protein is CATSRGGVTQYF.

The V and J genes are TRBV11-3 and TRBJ2-1, with TRBD2 matching 7 bases. The CDR3 covers 17 residues. After removal of 0 bases from V and 7 bases from J, the junction contained 12 bases not matched to a gene. The V gene's germline CDR1 is SGHNT and CDR2 YENEEA. The CDR3 here is CASSLDRWGRAGNEQFF. The CDR3 bases are TGTGCCAGCAGCTTAGATCGTTGGGGGAGGGCAGGGAATGAGCAGTTCTTC. Supplemented by reference TRBV11-3 and TRBJ2-1, the full variable domain reads EAGVVQSPRYKIIEKKQPVAFWCNPISGHNTLYWYLQNLGQGPELLIRYENEEAVDDSQLPKDRFSAERLKGVDSTLKIQPAELGDSAVYLCASSLDRWGRAGNEQFFGPGTRLTVL.

This clone was counted ten times or more. The chain carries TRBV19 and TRBJ1-5, with unresolved D. This CDR3 spans 14 amino acids. Germline values: CDR1 LNHDA, CDR2 SQIVND (reference sequence). V was cut by 3 bases and J by 7 bases, with 13 bases left in between. This CDR3 reads CASSINSGWQPQHF. The CDR3 region has the DNA TGTGCCAGTAGTATTAACAGCGGATGGCAGCCCCAGCATTTT.

This clone was recorded once. This rearrangement joins TRBV25-1 to TRBJ2-7; TRBD2 aligns across 14 bases. Looked up from germline, CDR1 is MGHDK and CDR2 is SYGVNS. The V gene end was trimmed by 2 bases and the J gene end by 2 bases; junction bases not matched to a gene: 2. The CDR3 length is 16 residues. Here the CDR3 reads CASSEQGLAGAYEQYF. In DNA, the CDR3 is TGTGCCAGCAGTGAACAGGGACTAGCGGGGGCCTACGAGCAGTACTTC.

CDR3 region: CASSTGLAHEQFF. Here the CDR3 DNA reads TGTGCCAGCAGCACAGGACTAGCCCATGAGCAGTTCTTC. This chain connects TRBV7-9 to TRBJ2-1; 8 bases are shared with TRBD2. The CDR3 has 13 residues. With 5 bases clipped from V and 8 bases from J, the junction kept 5 bases outside the gene matches. The germline gives CDR1 SEHNR, CDR2 FQNEAQ (reference sequence).

The rearrangement joins TRBV2 to TRBJ2-7, with D perhaps assigned TRBD1 or TRBD2 (6 bases each). The CDR3 spans 15 residues. The V end lost 4 bases, the J end lost 4 bases, and 17 bases lay between the germline ends. Germline CDR1 is SNHLY and CDR2 is FYNNEI. CDR3 sequence: CASSGGLASSYEQYF. CDR3 DNA sequence: TGTGCCAGCAGTGGGGGGCTAGCGAGCTCTTACGAGCAGTACTTC.

The rearrangement links TRBV5-4 to TRBJ2-5; 11 nucleotides line up with TRBD2. The CDR3 loop spans 13 amino acids. V lost 4 bases and J lost 6; bases outside the gene matches: 2. CDR1 is SGHNT and CDR2 is YYREEE in the germline V gene (reference sequence). The CDR3, as DNA: TGTGCCAGCAGCACTAGCGGGAGAAAGACCCAGTACTTC. It is translated as CASSTSGRKTQYF.

This chain links TRBV7-8 with TRBJ2-1; a possible D gene is TRBD2 (6 bases). Trimming shortened V by 4 bases and J by 11 bases, and 15 bases separated the two germline ends. CDR3 size: 13 residues. Germline CDR1 reads SGHVS; CDR2 reads FQNEAQ. The CDR3 coding sequence is TGTGCCAGCAGCTCAACTAGCTCGAGAAAGCAGTTCTTC. Protein product: CASSSTSSRKQFF.

The chain recombines TRBV25-1 with TRBJ2-3; 7 positions agree with TRBD2. The V and J ends lost 3 bases and 3 bases, in that order; junction bases with no gene match: 12. CDR3 length: 17 amino acids. Germline assignment: CDR1 MGHDK and CDR2 SYGVNS. CDR3 DNA: TGTGCCAGCAGTGAGGGGGGGAGAGCAGTAAGGACAGATACGCAGTATTTT. Residues: CASSEGGRAVRTDTQYF.

J is TRBJ2-1 and V is TRBV5-5; D is possibly TRBD2 (6 bases). This CDR3 contains 14 residues. V was trimmed by 7 bases and J by 3 bases, leaving 14 bases between them. The V gene's germline CDR1 is SGHKS and CDR2 YYEKEE (reference sequence). In DNA, the CDR3 is TGTGCCAGCGAGATGGCGGGAAACTACAATGAGCAGTTCTTC. Encoded protein: CASEMAGNYNEQFF.

V and J are TRBV27 and TRBJ1-2; TRBD1 might be the D (5 bases). The V gene's germline CDR1 is MNHEY and CDR2 SMNVEV (reference sequence). The CDR3 sequence is 14 residues long. V lost 6 bases, J lost 5 bases, and 16 bases lay in between. CDR3 nucleotides: TGTGCCAGCAGCCCTAGTGCGGGGCTTTATGGCTACACCTTC. This codes for CASSPSAGLYGYTF.

V is TRBV13 and J is TRBJ1-6, with no clear D. CDR1 and CDR2 from the germline V gene are PRHDT and FYEKMQ (reference sequence). The ends were cut back, 5 bases at V and 7 bases at J, with 15 bases in the middle. This CDR3 is built from 15 residues. The CDR3 spells CASSPRVSRNSPLHF. CDR3 in DNA: TGTGCCAGCAGCCCCCGGGTTTCCAGGAATTCACCCCTCCACTTT.

The rearrangement joins TRBV4-2 to TRBJ1-1; no clear D. The CDR3 runs to 14 residues. V lost 4 bases, J lost 4 bases, and 13 bases lay in between. Germline CDR1 LGHNA, CDR2 YNFKEQ. CDR3 sequence reads: CASSLSVTRTEAFF. CDR3 coding DNA: TGTGCCAGCAGCCTTTCGGTGACGCGCACTGAAGCTTTCTTT.

In its sample, this clone was seen a few times. This chain connects TRBV5-1 to TRBJ2-1; tentative D call: TRBD2 (6 bases). This CDR3 comprises 17 residues. The V gene lost 4 bases and the J gene lost 8 bases, with 25 bases spanning the gap. Germline V CDR1 and CDR2: SGHRS, YFSETQ. The CDR3 region has the DNA TGCGCCAGCAGCCTGGCTCGGGAGACCGGACTGGGCGATGAGCAGTTCTTC. Protein sequence: CASSLARETGLGDEQFF. Full variable domain (rest looked up from reference TRBV5-1 and TRBJ2-1): KAGVTQTPRYLIKTRGQQVTLSCSPISGHRSVSWYQQTPGQGLQFLFEYFSETQRNKGNFPGRFSGRQFSNSRSEMNVSTLELGDSALYLCASSLARETGLGDEQFFGPGTRLTVL.